This T cell receptor beta chain was captured in a study of beta chain features in type 1 diabetes. Every isolated RNA sample was fully reverse transcribed, so sequencing captured expressed TCRB transcripts. Profiling relied on immunoSEQ multiplex PCR, and the TCRdb table lists in-frame clones only, not all of them. The table shows roughly 400,000 clones, with over 13% occurring only once. CDR1 SEHNR and CDR2 FQNEAQ come from the germline V gene (reference sequence). The CDR3 contains 14 residues. V gave up 5 bases and J gave up 1 base, with 12 bases separating them. This clone was observed a handful of times.

The specimen sequenced was naive CD4+ T cells from blood. The clonotype comes from a woman in her late teens or twenties in good health. The rearrangement uses TRBV7-9 and TRBJ2-7; possible D gene TRBD1, 6 bases. The CDR3 here is CASSEQGDSYEQYF. The CDR3, as DNA: TGTGCCAGCAGCGAACAGGGAGATTCCTACGAGCAGTACTTC.